A selection of T cell receptor beta chains follows, all from one sample in a study of post-analysis software for immune sequencing data. From the PCR reads, TCRdb called clonotypes with MiXCR, one entry per CDR3 protein. Of a few hundred thousand distinct CDR3 sequences in the sample, approximately 42% were seen once. Material: blood. These TCRs come from a girl aged 2-15 years with multiple sclerosis. Both conserved end residues are part of each CDR3. Each record gives: CDR3 length, J gene, D gene, V gene, clone size, CDR3 protein, CDR3 DNA. D genes are given only for firm matches. Clone size is stated in some rows and not others, as once, few, many or a class when expanded.

14	TRBJ1-5	.	TRBV28	.	CAGSFLQQNQPQHF	TGTGCCGGCAGTTTTTTACAGCAGAATCAGCCCCAGCATTTT
13	TRBJ1-2	.	TRBV20-1	many	CSARVQGRSGYTF	TGCAGTGCTAGAGTTCAGGGAAGGAGCGGCTACACCTTC
16	TRBJ2-5	TRBD2	TRBV12-5	.	CASGLERGAFQETQYF	TGTGCTAGTGGTTTGGAGCGGGGGGCCTTCCAAGAGACCCAGTACTTC
16	TRBJ1-1	TRBD1	TRBV12-3/TRBV12-4	few	CASSLRNRGMNTEAFF	TGTGCCAGCAGTTTACGCAACAGGGGTATGAACACTGAAGCTTTCTTT
12	TRBJ1-2	.	TRBV12-3/TRBV12-4	few	CASSPASYGYTF	TGTGCCAGCAGTCCTGCTAGCTATGGCTACACCTTC
15	TRBJ2-7	.	TRBV6-1	few	CASRSPPLTGYEQYF	TGTGCCAGCAGGAGCCCGCCGTTGACTGGCTACGAGCAGTACTTC
16	TRBJ1-2	TRBD1	TRBV9	.	CASSPQDRGENYGYTF	TGTGCCAGCAGCCCTCAGGACAGGGGAGAGAATTATGGCTACACCTTC
17	TRBJ2-7	.	TRBV28	.	CASSHVLGWDLAYEQYF	TGTGCCAGCAGCCACGTCCTTGGGTGGGACCTTGCCTACGAGCAGTACTTC
15	TRBJ1-2	.	TRBV5-5	.	CASSLDSQGFYGYTF	TGTGCCAGCAGCTTGGATAGTCAGGGGTTCTATGGCTACACCTTC
18	TRBJ1-5	.	TRBV20-1	.	CSARAGRGSLYSNRPQHF	TGCAGTGCTAGAGCGGGCAGGGGTAGTCTTTATAGCAATCGGCCCCAGCATTTT
16	TRBJ2-1	TRBD2	TRBV20-1	.	CSARPKTSGMYNEQFF	TGCAGTGCTAGACCCAAAACTAGCGGGATGTACAATGAGCAGTTCTTC
17	TRBJ2-7	.	TRBV4-1	.	CASSQVNFRGARWEQYF	TGCGCCAGCAGCCAAGTAAACTTCCGGGGGGCAAGATGGGAGCAGTACTTC
15	TRBJ2-3	.	TRBV9	.	CASSVAGASTDTQYF	TGTGCCAGCAGCGTAGCGGGGGCTAGCACAGATACGCAGTATTTT
14	TRBJ1-6	.	TRBV11-1	.	CASSSGRLNSPLHF	TGTGCCAGCAGCTCCGGGAGGTTGAATTCACCCCTCCACTTT
18	TRBJ2-7	TRBD1	TRBV12-3/TRBV12-4	few	CASSLGVLPGTGGYEQYF	TGTGCCAGCAGTTTAGGGGTCCTCCCCGGGACAGGGGGATACGAGCAGTACTTC
13	TRBJ2-1	TRBD2	TRBV20-1	.	CSASGGAANEQFF	TGCAGTGCTAGCGGGGGGGCGGCAAATGAGCAGTTCTTC
16	TRBJ2-7	.	TRBV6-5	.	CASSYGIQGGRNEQYF	TGTGCCAGCAGTTACGGTATCCAGGGGGGCAGGAACGAGCAGTACTTC
16	TRBJ2-1	.	TRBV7-9	few	CASSLGLDSGYNEQFF	TGTGCCAGCAGCTTAGGTCTCGATAGCGGCTACAATGAGCAGTTCTTC
15	TRBJ2-1	.	TRBV5-1	.	CASSTEGSSYNEQFF	TGCGCCAGCAGTACCGAGGGGAGCTCCTACAATGAGCAGTTCTTC
17	TRBJ2-3	.	TRBV7-9	.	CASRFRVGAPSLDTQYF	TGTGCCAGCAGATTCAGGGTGGGGGCCCCTTCGTTGGATACGCAGTATTTT
14	TRBJ1-2	TRBD1	TRBV20-1	.	CSARNDRESYGYTF	TGCAGTGCCCGAAACGACAGGGAATCCTATGGCTACACCTTC
14	TRBJ2-1	.	TRBV20-1	few	CSASRDSSYNEQFF	TGCAGTGCTAGCCGGGACTCTTCCTACAATGAGCAGTTCTTC
15	TRBJ1-2	TRBD1	TRBV4-2	few	CASSQEQGAIYGYTF	TGTGCCAGCAGCCAAGAACAGGGGGCCATCTATGGCTACACCTTC
14	TRBJ2-7	TRBD2	TRBV7-2	many	CASSLVSGSYEQYF	TGTGCCAGCAGCTTAGTAAGCGGGAGCTACGAGCAGTACTTC
16	TRBJ2-1	TRBD2	TRBV28	few	CASSLAGEGRYNEQFF	TGTGCCAGCAGTTTAGCGGGGGAGGGCCGTTACAATGAGCAGTTCTTC
15	TRBJ2-1	TRBD2	TRBV11-2	.	CASSLSIGGAVEQFF	TGTGCCAGCAGCTTATCTATCGGGGGGGCCGTTGAGCAGTTCTTC
13	TRBJ2-5	TRBD1	TRBV6-1	.	CASKDRSYNEQYF	TGTGCCAGCAAGGACAGGTCCTACAATGAGCAGTACTTC
12	TRBJ2-1	TRBD2	TRBV12-3/TRBV12-4	.	CASSSSGYEQFF	TGTGCCAGCAGTTCTAGCGGCTATGAGCAGTTCTTC
17	TRBJ1-2	.	TRBV12-3/TRBV12-4	.	CASSLAEGLRLDYGYTF	TGTGCCAGCAGTTTAGCGGAAGGACTCAGATTGGACTATGGCTACACCTTC
16	TRBJ2-3	TRBD1	TRBV5-4	.	CASSREGQGDTDTQYF	TGTGCCAGCAGCAGGGAGGGACAGGGTGACACAGATACGCAGTATTTT
18	TRBJ2-5	TRBD2	TRBV12-3/TRBV12-4	.	CASSLEMGAGEGSNEQYF	TGTGCCAGCAGTTTAGAGATGGGAGCGGGAGAAGGTAGTAATGAGCAGTACTTC
16	TRBJ2-5	.	TRBV7-9	.	CASSLWDMEGQETQYF	TGTGCCAGCAGCTTATGGGACATGGAGGGACAAGAGACCCAGTACTTC
13	TRBJ1-5	TRBD1	TRBV10-3	.	CATKAGGGQPQHF	TGTGCCACCAAAGCAGGGGGTGGTCAGCCCCAGCATTTT
15	TRBJ1-4	.	TRBV28	.	CASSLFLTPFEKLFF	TGTGCCAGCAGTTTATTTTTAACCCCGTTTGAAAAACTGTTTTTT
12	TRBJ2-1	.	TRBV25-1	few	CASSESTRKQFF	TGTGCCAGCAGTGAATCGACTAGAAAGCAGTTCTTC
16	TRBJ2-7	.	TRBV7-9	.	CASSLSYGRRSYEQYF	TGTGCCAGCAGCTTATCCTACGGGCGAAGGTCCTACGAGCAGTACTTC
15	TRBJ2-1	TRBD2	TRBV5-4	.	CASSHGGLSYNEQFF	TGTGCCAGCAGTCACGGGGGGTTGTCCTACAATGAGCAGTTCTTC
11	TRBJ2-1	.	TRBV15	.	CATRGYTEQFF	TGTGCCACCAGAGGGTATACTGAGCAGTTCTTC
17	TRBJ2-1	.	TRBV21-1	.	CASSRRTLRDRGNEQFF	TGTGCCAGCAGCAGACGAACCCTGAGGGACAGGGGCAATGAGCAGTTCTTC
14	TRBJ2-7	.	TRBV27	few	CASSLSGEVYEQYF	TGTGCCAGCAGTTTATCAGGGGAGGTCTACGAGCAGTACTTC
13	TRBJ2-7	.	TRBV3-1	.	CVSSQEWSYEQYF	TGTGTCAGCAGCCAAGAATGGTCCTACGAGCAGTACTTC
14	TRBJ2-7	TRBD2	TRBV5-1	.	CASSLELAAYEQYF	TGTGCCAGCAGCTTAGAACTAGCGGCCTACGAGCAGTACTTC
14	TRBJ2-7	.	TRBV29-1	.	CSVPKGGSLYEQYF	TGCAGCGTCCCCAAGGGGGGCTCTCTATACGAGCAGTACTTC
15	TRBJ2-1	.	TRBV20-1	few	CSARVVGESYNEQFF	TGCAGTGCTAGAGTGGTGGGAGAATCCTACAATGAGCAGTTCTTC
14	TRBJ2-4	TRBD2	TRBV20-1	.	CSARISGIKNIQYF	TGCAGTGCTAGGATTAGCGGGATCAAAAACATTCAGTACTTC
16	TRBJ2-1	TRBD2	TRBV28	few	CASSLGFSGGYNEQFF	TGTGCCAGCAGTTTGGGATTCAGCGGGGGATACAATGAGCAGTTCTTC
13	TRBJ1-6	.	TRBV6-6	.	CASSYGWGLPPHF	TGTGCCAGCAGTTACGGCTGGGGGCTGCCCCCCCACTTT
15	TRBJ2-1	.	TRBV7-3	.	CASSLSLGDYNEQFF	TGTGCCAGCAGCTTAAGCCTGGGGGACTACAATGAGCAGTTCTTC
16	TRBJ2-1	.	TRBV6-5	few	CASSSHDGRDINEQFF	TGTGCCAGCAGTAGCCACGACGGTCGTGATATCAATGAGCAGTTCTTC